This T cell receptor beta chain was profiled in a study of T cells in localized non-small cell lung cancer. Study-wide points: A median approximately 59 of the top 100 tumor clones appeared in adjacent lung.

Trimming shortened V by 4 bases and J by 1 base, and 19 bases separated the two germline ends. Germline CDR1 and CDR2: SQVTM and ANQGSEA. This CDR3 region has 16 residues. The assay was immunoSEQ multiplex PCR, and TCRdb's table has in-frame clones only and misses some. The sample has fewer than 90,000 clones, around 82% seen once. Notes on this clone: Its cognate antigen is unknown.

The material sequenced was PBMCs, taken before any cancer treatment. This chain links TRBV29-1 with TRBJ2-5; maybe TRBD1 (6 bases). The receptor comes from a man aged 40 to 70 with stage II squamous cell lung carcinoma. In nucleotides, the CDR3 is TGCAGCGTTGCTCTGAGGTTAGGCAGGGGCCAAGAGACCCAGTACTTC. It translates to CSVALRLGRGQETQYF.